Here is one T cell receptor beta chain with its context. The CDR3 runs to 13 residues. CDR1 is SGHTS, CDR2 YDEGEE, per germline. The V end was cut by 10 bases, the J end by 2 bases, with 13 bases between. The data were obtained in a study of blood T cell repertoires in COVID-19. Whole-study context: Spain, Italy and the United States supplied samples that represented acute and convalescent COVID-19. PBMCs, B-cell-depleted T cells, or T cells provided the cDNA or gDNA that made up the material.

In the source study's methods: Amplified reference gene primers provided the basis for estimating nucleated cell counts. This table comes from immunoSEQ multiplex PCR, and its TCRdb copy is limited to in-frame clones, with some not included. Clonal size and the V and J genes are those of that table, whereas D and trimming came from the DNA. Of about 33,000 clones in the sample, less than 80% were seen once. The receptor was isolated from a man aged 80 or over with acute or convalescent COVID-19. This chain joins TRBV5-8 and TRBJ1-3, with a tentative D call TRBD1 (5 bases). Input material: peripheral blood. The CDR3 DNA reads TGTGCCCCACTCGGGGGTACTGGAAACACCATATATTTT. Translating gives CAPLGGTGNTIYF.